This T cell receptor (beta chain) is from a study of blood T cell repertoires in COVID-19. Across the study: PBMCs, B-cell-depleted T cells, or T cells provided the cDNA or gDNA that made up the material.

Only in-frame clones appear in the TCRdb table, and some are missing; sequencing was by immunoSEQ multiplex PCR. The top ten hold more than 4.5% of the sample, which has tens of thousands of clones, around 88% seen once. This clonotype was obtained from a woman of 80 years or more with acute or convalescent COVID-19. The sample was peripheral blood.

CDR3: CASSSPGLQAPGEQYF. CDR3 sequence (DNA): TGCGCCAGCAGCTCACCGGGACTACAGGCACCTGGCGAGCAGTACTTC. The chain couples TRBV5-1 to TRBJ2-7, with 7 positions matching TRBD2. This CDR3 is 16 amino acids long. CDR1 is SGHRS, CDR2 YFSETQ, per germline. Trimming cost V 3 bases and J 6 bases; bases outside gene matches: 15.